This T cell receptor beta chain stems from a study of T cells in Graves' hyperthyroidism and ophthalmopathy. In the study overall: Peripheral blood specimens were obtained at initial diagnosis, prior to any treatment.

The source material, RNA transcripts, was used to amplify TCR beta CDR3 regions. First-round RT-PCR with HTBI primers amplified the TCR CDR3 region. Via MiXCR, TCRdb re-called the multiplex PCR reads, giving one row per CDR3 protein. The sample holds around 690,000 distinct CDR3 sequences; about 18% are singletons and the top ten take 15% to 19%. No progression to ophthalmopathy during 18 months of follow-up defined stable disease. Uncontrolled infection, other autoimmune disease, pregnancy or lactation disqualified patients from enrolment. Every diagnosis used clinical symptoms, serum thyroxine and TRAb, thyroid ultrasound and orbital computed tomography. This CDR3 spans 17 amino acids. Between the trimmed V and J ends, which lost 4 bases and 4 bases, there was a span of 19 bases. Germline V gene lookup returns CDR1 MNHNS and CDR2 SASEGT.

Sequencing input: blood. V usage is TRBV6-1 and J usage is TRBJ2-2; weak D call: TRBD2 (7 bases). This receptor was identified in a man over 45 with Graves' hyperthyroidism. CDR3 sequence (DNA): TGTGCCAGCAGTGCTCGGCGCGGGGGCCCGAGCACCGGGGAGCTGTTTTTT. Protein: CASSARRGGPSTGELFF.